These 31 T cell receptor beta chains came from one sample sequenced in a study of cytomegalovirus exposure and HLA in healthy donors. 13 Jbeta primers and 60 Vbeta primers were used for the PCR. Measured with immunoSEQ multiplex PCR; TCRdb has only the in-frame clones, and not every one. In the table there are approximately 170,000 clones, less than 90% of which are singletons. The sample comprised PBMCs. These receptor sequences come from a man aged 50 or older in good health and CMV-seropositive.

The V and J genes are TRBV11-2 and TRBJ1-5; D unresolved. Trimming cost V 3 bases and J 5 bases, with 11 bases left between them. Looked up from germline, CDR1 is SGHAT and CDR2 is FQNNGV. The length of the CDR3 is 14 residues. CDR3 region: CASSFGLGDQPQHF. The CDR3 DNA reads TGTGCCAGCAGCTTCGGACTGGGAGATCAGCCCCAGCATTTT. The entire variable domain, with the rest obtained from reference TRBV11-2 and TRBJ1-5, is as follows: EAGVAQSPRYKIIEKRQSVAFWCNPISGHATLYWYQQILGQGPKLLIQFQNNGVVDDSQLPKDRFSAERLKGVDSTLKIQPAKLEDSAVYLCASSFGLGDQPQHFGDGTRLSIL.

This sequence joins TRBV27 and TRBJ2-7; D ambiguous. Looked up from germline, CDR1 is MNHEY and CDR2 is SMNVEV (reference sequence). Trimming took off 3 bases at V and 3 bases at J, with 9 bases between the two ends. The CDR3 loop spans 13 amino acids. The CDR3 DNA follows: TGTGCCAGCAGTTTTGTCGCCGGCTACGAGCAGTACTTC. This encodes CASSFVAGYEQYF.

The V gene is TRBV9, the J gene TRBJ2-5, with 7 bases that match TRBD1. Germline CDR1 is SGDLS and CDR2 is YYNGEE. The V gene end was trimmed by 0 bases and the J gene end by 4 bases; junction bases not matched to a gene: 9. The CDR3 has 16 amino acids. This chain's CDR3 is CASSVESGGYGETQYF. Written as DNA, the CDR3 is TGTGCCAGCAGCGTAGAATCAGGGGGTTATGGAGAGACCCAGTACTTC.

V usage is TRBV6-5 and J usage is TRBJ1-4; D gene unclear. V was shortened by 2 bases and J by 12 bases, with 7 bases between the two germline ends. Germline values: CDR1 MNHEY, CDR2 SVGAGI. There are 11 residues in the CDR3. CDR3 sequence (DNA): TGTGCCAGCAGTTACGGGAGAGAACTGTTTTTT. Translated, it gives CASSYGRELFF.

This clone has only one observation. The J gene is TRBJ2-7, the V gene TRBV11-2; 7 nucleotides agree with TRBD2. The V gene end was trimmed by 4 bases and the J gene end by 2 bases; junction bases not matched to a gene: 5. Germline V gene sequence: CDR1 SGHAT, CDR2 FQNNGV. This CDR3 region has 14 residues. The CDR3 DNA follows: TGTGCCAGCAGCTCGGTAGCGGGCACCTACGAGCAGTACTTC. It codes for CASSSVAGTYEQYF.

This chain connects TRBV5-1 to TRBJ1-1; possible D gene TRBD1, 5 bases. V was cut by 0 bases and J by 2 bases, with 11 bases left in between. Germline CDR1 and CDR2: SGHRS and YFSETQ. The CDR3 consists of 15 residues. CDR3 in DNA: TGCGCCAGCAGCTTGGAACTCGGGGGTAACACTGAAGCTTTCTTT. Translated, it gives CASSLELGGNTEAFF. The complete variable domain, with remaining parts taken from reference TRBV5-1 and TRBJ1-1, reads KAGVTQTPRYLIKTRGQQVTLSCSPISGHRSVSWYQQTPGQGLQFLFEYFSETQRNKGNFPGRFSGRQFSNSRSEMNVSTLELGDSALYLCASSLELGGNTEAFFGQGTRLTVV.

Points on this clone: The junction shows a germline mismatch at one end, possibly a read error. Written as DNA, the CDR3 is TGTGCCACCTCGGGCGGGATAGAGACTCAGTACTTC. Amino acid sequence: CATSGGIETQYF. This chain connects TRBV7-6 to TRBJ2-5; TRBD2 might be the D (6 bases). The CDR3 is 12 residues long. Germline V lookup: CDR1 SGHVS, CDR2 FNYEAQ.

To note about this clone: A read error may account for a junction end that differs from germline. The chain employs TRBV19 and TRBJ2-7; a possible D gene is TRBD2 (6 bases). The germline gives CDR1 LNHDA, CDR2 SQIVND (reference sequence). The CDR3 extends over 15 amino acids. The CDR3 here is CAGSVTSSSGEEQYF. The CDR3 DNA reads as TGTGCCGGTAGTGTAACTAGCTCCTCGGGGGAAGAGCAGTACTTC.

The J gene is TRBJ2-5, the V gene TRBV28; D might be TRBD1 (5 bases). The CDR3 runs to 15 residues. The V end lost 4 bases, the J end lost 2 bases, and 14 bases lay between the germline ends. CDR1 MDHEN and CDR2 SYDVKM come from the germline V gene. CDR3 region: CASSSTGGRQETQYF. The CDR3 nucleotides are TGTGCCAGCAGTTCCACAGGCGGTCGGCAAGAGACCCAGTACTTC. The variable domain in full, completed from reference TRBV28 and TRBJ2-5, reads DVKVTQSSRYLVKRTGEKVFLECVQDMDHENMFWYRQDPGLGLRLIYFSYDVKMKEKGDIPEGYSVSREKKERFSLILESASTNQTSMYLCASSSTGGRQETQYFGPGTRLLVL.

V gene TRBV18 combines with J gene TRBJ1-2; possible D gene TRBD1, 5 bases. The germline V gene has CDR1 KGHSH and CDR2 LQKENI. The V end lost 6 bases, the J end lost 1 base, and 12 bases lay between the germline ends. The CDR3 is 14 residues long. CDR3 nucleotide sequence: TGTGCCAGCTCTAGGACACCACTTAACTATGGCTACACCTTC. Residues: CASSRTPLNYGYTF.

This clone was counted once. This chain's CDR3 is CASGLVLGPNIETQYF. The CDR3 nucleotides are TGTGCTAGTGGTTTGGTCTTGGGGCCGAATATTGAGACCCAGTACTTC. The chain uses TRBV12-5 and TRBJ2-5; D is possibly TRBD1 (5 bases). There are 16 residues in the CDR3. V was pared by 0 bases and J by 5 bases, with 16 bases between. Germline CDR1 and CDR2: LGHNT and FRNRAP.

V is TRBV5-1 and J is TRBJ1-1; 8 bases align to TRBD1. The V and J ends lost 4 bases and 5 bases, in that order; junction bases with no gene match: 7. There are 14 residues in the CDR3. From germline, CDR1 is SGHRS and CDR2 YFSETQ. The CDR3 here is CASSPTGEGTEAFF. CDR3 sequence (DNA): TGCGCCAGCAGCCCGACAGGGGAAGGAACTGAAGCTTTCTTT.

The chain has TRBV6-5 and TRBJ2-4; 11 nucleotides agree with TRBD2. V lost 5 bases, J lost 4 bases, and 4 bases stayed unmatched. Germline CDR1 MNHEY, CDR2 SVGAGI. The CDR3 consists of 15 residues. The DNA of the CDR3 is TGTGCCAGCAGTCGTAGCGGGGGGGGAAAAAACATTCAGTACTTC. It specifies CASSRSGGGKNIQYF.

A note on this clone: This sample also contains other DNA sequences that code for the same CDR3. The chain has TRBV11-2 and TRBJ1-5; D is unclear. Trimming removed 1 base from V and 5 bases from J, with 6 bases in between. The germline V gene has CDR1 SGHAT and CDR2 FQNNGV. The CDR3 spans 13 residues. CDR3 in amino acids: CASSLVADQPQHF. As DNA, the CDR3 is TGTGCCAGCAGCTTAGTGGCAGATCAGCCCCAGCATTTT.

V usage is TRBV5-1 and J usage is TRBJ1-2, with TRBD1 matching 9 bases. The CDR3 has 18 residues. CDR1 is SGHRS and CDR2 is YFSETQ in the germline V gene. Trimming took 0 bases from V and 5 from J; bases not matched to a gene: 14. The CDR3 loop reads CASSLEATGGVGRYGYTF. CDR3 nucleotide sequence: TGCGCCAGCAGCTTGGAAGCTACAGGGGGCGTTGGGCGTTATGGCTACACCTTC.

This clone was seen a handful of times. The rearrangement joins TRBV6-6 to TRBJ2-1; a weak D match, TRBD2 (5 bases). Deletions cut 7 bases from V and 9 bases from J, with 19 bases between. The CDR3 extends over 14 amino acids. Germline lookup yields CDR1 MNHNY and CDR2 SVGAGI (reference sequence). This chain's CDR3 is CASIGQVLAGEQFF. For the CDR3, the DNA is TGTGCCAGCATAGGGCAAGTTTTGGCGGGTGAGCAGTTCTTC.

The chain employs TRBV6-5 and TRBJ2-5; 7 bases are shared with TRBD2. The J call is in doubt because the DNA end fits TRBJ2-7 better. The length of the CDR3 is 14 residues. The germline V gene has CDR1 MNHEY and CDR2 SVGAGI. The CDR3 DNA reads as TGTGCCAGCAGTTACAGGGGACTAACTTACGAGCAGTACTTC. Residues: CASSYRGLTYEQYF.

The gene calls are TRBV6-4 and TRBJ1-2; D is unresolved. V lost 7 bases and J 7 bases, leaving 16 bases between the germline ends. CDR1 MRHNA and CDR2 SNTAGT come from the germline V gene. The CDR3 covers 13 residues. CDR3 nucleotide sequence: TGTGCCAGCAAACCGGGGAAGGCAGGTGGCTACACCTTC. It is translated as CASKPGKAGGYTF.

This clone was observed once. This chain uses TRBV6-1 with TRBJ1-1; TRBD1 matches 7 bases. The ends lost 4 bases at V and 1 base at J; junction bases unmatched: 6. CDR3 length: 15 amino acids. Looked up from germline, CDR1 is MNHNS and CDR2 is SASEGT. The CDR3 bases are TGTGCCAGCAGTGCCTCAGGGGGGCGGAACACTGAAGCTTTCTTT. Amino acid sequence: CASSASGGRNTEAFF.

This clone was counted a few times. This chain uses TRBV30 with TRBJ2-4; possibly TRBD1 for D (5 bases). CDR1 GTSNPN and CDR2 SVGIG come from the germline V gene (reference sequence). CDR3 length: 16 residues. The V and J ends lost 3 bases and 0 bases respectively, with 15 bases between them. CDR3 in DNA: TGTGCCTGGAGCGTAGGGGCGACTGTAGCCAAAAACATTCAGTACTTC. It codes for CAWSVGATVAKNIQYF.

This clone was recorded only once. DNA for the CDR3: TGCGCCAGCAGCTCCAGACAGGGACGGACTGGAAACACCATATATTTT. Translated: CASSSRQGRTGNTIYF. The chain couples TRBV5-1 to TRBJ1-3; 7 bases line up with TRBD1. The J segment lost 2 bases and the V segment lost 3 bases, leaving 8 bases of the junction unmatched. Per the germline V gene, CDR1 is SGHRS and CDR2 is YFSETQ. There are 16 residues in the CDR3.

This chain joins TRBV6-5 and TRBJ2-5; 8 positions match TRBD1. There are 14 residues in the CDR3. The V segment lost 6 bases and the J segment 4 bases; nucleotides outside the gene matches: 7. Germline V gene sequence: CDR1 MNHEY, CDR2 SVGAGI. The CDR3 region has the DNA TGTGCCAGCAGATTCAGGGGGCGCGGAGAGACCCAGTACTTC. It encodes CASRFRGRGETQYF.

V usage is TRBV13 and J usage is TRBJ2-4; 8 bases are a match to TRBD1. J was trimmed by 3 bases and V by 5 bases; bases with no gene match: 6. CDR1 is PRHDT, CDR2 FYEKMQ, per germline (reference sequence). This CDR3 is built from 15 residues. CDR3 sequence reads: CASSTRGHGKNIQYF. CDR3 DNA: TGTGCCAGCAGCACCAGGGGGCATGGCAAAAACATTCAGTACTTC.

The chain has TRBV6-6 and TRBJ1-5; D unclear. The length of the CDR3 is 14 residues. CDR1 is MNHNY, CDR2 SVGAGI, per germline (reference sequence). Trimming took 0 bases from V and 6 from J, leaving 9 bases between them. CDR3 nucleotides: TGTGCCAGCAGTTACTCGTCTGGAGGTCAGCCCCAGCATTTT. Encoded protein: CASSYSSGGQPQHF.

The CDR3 sequence is CASSPGPSGGEKLFF. Here the CDR3 DNA reads TGTGCCAGTAGTCCGGGCCCCTCAGGAGGAGAAAAACTGTTTTTT. The rearrangement uses TRBV19 and TRBJ1-4; D call uncertain. Germline CDR1 LNHDA, CDR2 SQIVND (reference sequence). The germline V and J ends were trimmed by 5 bases and 8 bases, with 18 bases remaining between them. The length of the CDR3 is 15 residues.

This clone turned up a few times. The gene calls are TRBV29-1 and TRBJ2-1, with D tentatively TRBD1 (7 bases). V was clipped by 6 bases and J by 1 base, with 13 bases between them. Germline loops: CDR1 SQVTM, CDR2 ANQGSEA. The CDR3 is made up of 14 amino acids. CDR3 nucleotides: TGCAGCGTGACTAGGGGGCCTTCCTACAATGAGCAGTTCTTC. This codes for CSVTRGPSYNEQFF.

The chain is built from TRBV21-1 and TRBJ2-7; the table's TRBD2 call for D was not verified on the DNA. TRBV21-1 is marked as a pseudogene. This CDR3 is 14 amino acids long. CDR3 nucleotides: TGTGCCAACTCCACTAGCGGGAGACCCTACGAGCAGTACTTC. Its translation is CANSTSGRPYEQYF.

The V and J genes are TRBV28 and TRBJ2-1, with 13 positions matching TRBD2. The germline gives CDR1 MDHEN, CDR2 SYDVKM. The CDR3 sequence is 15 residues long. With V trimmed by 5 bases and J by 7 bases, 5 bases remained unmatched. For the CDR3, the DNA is TGTGCCAGCAGTACACTAGCGGGGGGGCGGAATGAGCAGTTCTTC. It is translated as CASSTLAGGRNEQFF.

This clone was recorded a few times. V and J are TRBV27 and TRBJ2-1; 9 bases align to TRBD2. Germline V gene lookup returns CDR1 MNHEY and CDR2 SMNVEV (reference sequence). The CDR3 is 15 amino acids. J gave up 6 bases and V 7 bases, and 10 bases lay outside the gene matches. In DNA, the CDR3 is TGTGCCAGCAAATTTAGCGGGAGTCTCGGCAATGAGCAGTTCTTC. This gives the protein CASKFSGSLGNEQFF.

The CDR3 DNA sequence: TGTGCCAGTACCACAGGGGCCAGGAACACTGAAGCTTTCTTT. It encodes CASTTGARNTEAFF. This chain joins TRBV19 and TRBJ1-1; 7 bases map to TRBD1. Looked up from germline, CDR1 is LNHDA and CDR2 is SQIVND (reference sequence). This CDR3 is built from 14 residues. V was clipped by 7 bases and J by 1 base; unmatched bases: 6. Full variable domain (missing parts from reference TRBV19 and TRBJ1-1): DGGITQSPKYLFRKEGQNVTLSCEQNLNHDAMYWYRQDPGQGLRLIYYSQIVNDFQKGDIAEGYSVSREKKESFPLTVTSAQKNPTAFYLCASTTGARNTEAFFGQGTRLTVV.

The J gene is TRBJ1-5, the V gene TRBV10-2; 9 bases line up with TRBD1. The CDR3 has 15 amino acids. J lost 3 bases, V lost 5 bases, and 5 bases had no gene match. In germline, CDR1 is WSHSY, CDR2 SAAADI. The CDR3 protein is CASSKGQGPNQPQHF. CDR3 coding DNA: TGCGCCAGCAGTAAAGGACAGGGGCCCAATCAGCCCCAGCATTTT.